The 23 T cell receptor beta chains presented below share a single source sample, sequenced in a study of synovial regulatory T cells in juvenile arthritis. Method: immunoSEQ multiplex PCR; TCRdb's copy keeps in-frame clones and lacks some. The sample table includes 7,700 or so clones. Sequencing was done on a sample of Treg cells from blood. Specified subset: remaining (HLA-DR-negative) circulating blood Treg cells. The receptors shown here come from a donor between 2 and 35 years old with juvenile idiopathic arthritis.

The rearrangement uses TRBV5-6 and TRBJ1-1; TCRdb returns TRBD1, unconfirmable since there is no DNA. The V gene's germline CDR1 is SGHDT and CDR2 YYEEEE. This CDR3 spans 14 amino acids. No DNA is recorded. The CDR3 sequence: CASSSDIRNTEAFF.

The chain employs TRBV27 and TRBJ1-2; TCRdb outputs TRBD1, but without DNA this stays unchecked. This CDR3 spans 14 amino acids. The coding DNA is unavailable. Germline V CDR1 and CDR2: MNHEY, SMNVEV (reference sequence). The CDR3: CASSFGQGDYGYTF.

The V call is TRBV19, the J call TRBJ2-1; the TRBD1 assignment by TCRdb is unverifiable without DNA. The CDR3 runs 15 residues. The nucleotide record is missing. Germline assignment: CDR1 LNHDA and CDR2 SQIVND (reference sequence). CDR3: CASSMGTHSYNEQFF.

This chain uses TRBV6-1 with TRBJ1-1. Germline V CDR1 and CDR2: MNHNS, SASEGT. The CDR3 runs to 11 residues. No DNA was logged. The CDR3 loop is CASRAYTEAFF.

V is TRBV19 and J is TRBJ2-6. Germline CDR1 reads LNHDA; CDR2 reads SQIVND (reference sequence). The CDR3 covers 13 residues. No DNA sequence was recorded. The CDR3 reads CASSISGANVLTF.

This sequence joins TRBV28 and TRBJ1-5; absent DNA, TCRdb's TRBD1 call cannot be checked. CDR3 size: 16 residues. This entry has no DNA. In germline, CDR1 is MDHEN, CDR2 SYDVKM. CDR3: CASSLVYRYSNQPQHF. Full variable domain (rest looked up from reference TRBV28 and TRBJ1-5): DVKVTQSSRYLVKRTGEKVFLECVQDMDHENMFWYRQDPGLGLRLIYFSYDVKMKEKGDIPEGYSVSREKKERFSLILESASTNQTSMYLCASSLVYRYSNQPQHFGDGTRLSIL.

This rearrangement joins TRBV28 to TRBJ1-2; the D call of TRBD1 rests on TCRdb alone, since no DNA is present to check it. The CDR3 spans 18 residues. Only the protein is on record. Per the germline V gene, CDR1 is MDHEN and CDR2 is SYDVKM. The chain's CDR3 is CASTSGQGRRIQNYGYTF.

The CDR3 region is CASSPTSGASSYEQYF. The gene calls are TRBV13 and TRBJ2-7; the TRBD2 assignment by TCRdb is unverifiable without DNA. The CDR3 length is 16 residues. DNA for this receptor is not on file. Germline CDR1 and CDR2: PRHDT and FYEKMQ (reference sequence).

V usage is TRBV7-9 and J usage is TRBJ2-1. Looked up from germline, CDR1 is SEHNR and CDR2 is FQNEAQ (reference sequence). The CDR3 is made up of 14 amino acids. Only the protein is available. CDR3 residues: CASSFRGSYNEQFF. The whole variable domain, filled in from reference TRBV7-9 and TRBJ2-1, reads DTGVSQNPRHKITKRGQNVTFRCDPISEHNRLYWYRQTLGQGPEFLTYFQNEAQLEKSRLLSDRFSAERPKGSFSTLEIQRTEQGDSAMYLCASSFRGSYNEQFFGPGTRLTVL.

The rearrangement uses TRBV5-1 and TRBJ2-3. This CDR3 has 16 residues. DNA is not recorded here. CDR1 and CDR2 from the germline V gene are SGHRS and YFSETQ. The CDR3 loop is CASSLSGTPAQDTQYF.

The chain recombines TRBV7-8 with TRBJ2-7. CDR3 length: 16 residues. DNA was not recorded. Per the germline V gene, CDR1 is SGHVS and CDR2 is FQNEAQ. CDR3: CASSLAGGLLAYEQYF.

The V call is TRBV6-1, the J call TRBJ1-2; there is no DNA to check the TCRdb D call of TRBD1. Germline V gives CDR1 MNHNS, CDR2 SASEGT. This CDR3 comprises 12 residues. Only the protein sequence is given. CDR3 sequence: CASSDTNYGYTF.

The V call is TRBV5-1, the J call TRBJ1-1; with no DNA, the TCRdb D assignment of TRBD1 cannot be verified. Looked up from germline, CDR1 is SGHRS and CDR2 is YFSETQ. The CDR3 totals 14 residues. The DNA sequence is not available. CDR3 amino acids: CASRDRGLNTEAFF.

J is TRBJ2-7 and V is TRBV7-2; the D gene TCRdb calls, TRBD1, cannot be checked with no DNA. The CDR3 is made up of 16 amino acids. No DNA was logged. Per the germline V gene, CDR1 is SGHTA and CDR2 is FQGNSA. The CDR3: CASSLLPGTGSYEQYF.

The chain uses TRBV18 and TRBJ2-5; TCRdb names TRBD1, which stays unverified in the absence of DNA. From germline, CDR1 is KGHSH and CDR2 LQKENI. The CDR3 spans 17 residues. The record lacks a DNA sequence. The CDR3 reads CASSLIPGQGVKETQYF.

V and J are TRBV28 and TRBJ1-5; the TCRdb call, TRBD1, lacks DNA for checking. The CDR3 runs 15 residues. DNA for this receptor is not on file. Germline CDR1 MDHEN, CDR2 SYDVKM. The CDR3 protein is CASTSADRGYQPQHF.

This chain links TRBV6-6 with TRBJ1-2; as DNA is missing, the TRBD1 call by TCRdb cannot be tested. This CDR3 comprises 14 residues. No DNA has been recorded. The germline V gene has CDR1 MNHNY and CDR2 SVGAGI (reference sequence). This CDR3 reads CASSPRQGPYGYTF.

The chain combines TRBV6-5 with TRBJ1-1. The CDR3 is made up of 13 amino acids. DNA for this receptor is not on file. The germline CDR1 and CDR2 sequences are MNHEY and SVGAGI. The CDR3 sequence: CASSPGRGGEAFF.

This sequence joins TRBV19 and TRBJ1-5; TCRdb lists TRBD1, though no DNA is available to test this call. The CDR3 extends over 19 amino acids. No DNA sequence was recorded. Per germline, CDR1 LNHDA and CDR2 SQIVND (reference sequence). The CDR3 protein is CASSTTGQGRAYSNQPQHF.

The chain uses TRBV7-3 and TRBJ2-3; TCRdb designates TRBD2, a call that cannot be tested without DNA. The CDR3 loop spans 14 amino acids. No DNA is listed. The germline V gene encodes CDR1 SGHTA and CDR2 FQGTGA. The CDR3 spells CASSFGGSEDTQYF.

This chain connects TRBV7-2 to TRBJ2-5; TCRdb designates TRBD1, a call that cannot be tested without DNA. CDR3 length: 15 residues. No DNA sequence was recorded. Germline V gene lookup returns CDR1 SGHTA and CDR2 FQGNSA. CDR3 amino acids: CASSPSRQTTYEQYF.

The rearrangement joins TRBV27 to TRBJ1-6; TCRdb picks TRBD1, but there is no DNA to check that call. Germline values: CDR1 MNHEY, CDR2 SMNVEV (reference sequence). The CDR3 is 14 residues long. No coding sequence is recorded. The CDR3 loop reads CATRSPDRVSPLHF.

The chain couples TRBV10-2 to TRBJ2-2; TCRdb lists TRBD2, though no DNA is available to test this call. The CDR3 extends over 18 amino acids. The entry carries no DNA sequence. Per germline, CDR1 WSHSY and CDR2 SAAADI. The CDR3 protein is CASSELLLGDVDTGELFF.